The text below deals with one T cell receptor beta chain. The germline V gene encodes CDR1 SGHDT and CDR2 YYEEEE. V was trimmed by 0 bases and J by 2 bases, leaving 7 bases between them. This CDR3 has 14 amino acids. This entry is derived from a study of blood T cell repertoires in COVID-19. Study in general: Sample material is recorded as cDNA or gDNA derived from T cells, B-cell-depleted T cells, or PBMCs.

Original data processing: Amplified reference gene primers provided the basis for estimating nucleated cell counts. Some clones are missing from TCRdb's copy, which holds only in-frame ones; the method was immunoSEQ multiplex PCR. The DNA was the basis for D and trimming; V, J and clone size are from that table. The sample lists over 25,000 clones; around 85% were seen once. The receptor was isolated from an elderly man with active COVID-19. The sequencing input was peripheral blood. The chain recombines TRBV5-6 with TRBJ2-3; D ambiguous. CDR3 in DNA: TGTGCCAGCAGCTTGGGTACTTACACAGATACGCAGTATTTT. This encodes CASSLGTYTDTQYF.